Below are 17 T cell receptor beta chains sequenced from a single sample in a study of technical replicates of blood from several donors. Produced via immunoSEQ multiplex PCR; TCRdb's table is partial and in-frame only. The sample consists of around 79,000 clones, more than 85% of them appearing once. The source material was T cells isolated from PBMCs. All receptors derive from a human donor in good health. Some clones in this sample may be carry-over from other donors' samples.

The V call is TRBV13, the J call TRBJ1-1; no clear D. Germline CDR1 and CDR2: PRHDT and FYEKMQ (reference sequence). This CDR3 has 15 residues. V was clipped by 0 bases and J by 0 bases, with 8 bases between them. The CDR3: CASSLGQMVNTEAFF. DNA of the CDR3: TGTGCCAGCAGCTTAGGGCAGATGGTGAACACTGAAGCTTTCTTT. Supplemented by reference TRBV13 and TRBJ1-1, the full variable domain reads AAGVIQSPRHLIKEKRETATLKCYPIPRHDTVYWYQQGPGQDPQFLISFYEKMQSDKGSIPDRFSAQQFSDYHSELNMSSLELGDSALYFCASSLGQMVNTEAFFGQGTRLTVV.

The rearrangement joins TRBV5-1 to TRBJ2-3; 12 positions agree with TRBD2. CDR3 length: 18 amino acids. V shed 3 bases, J shed 2 bases, and the junction held 10 bases outside the gene matches. Germline values: CDR1 SGHRS, CDR2 YFSETQ. The CDR3: CASSSSTSGRTTTDTQYF. DNA of the CDR3: TGCGCCAGCAGCTCATCAACTAGCGGGAGGACCACCACAGATACGCAGTATTTT.

CDR3 nucleotide sequence: TGTGCCAGCAGTTTGGGACAGACAAAGACAGATACGCAGTATTTT. This encodes CASSLGQTKTDTQYF. The V and J genes are TRBV27 and TRBJ2-3; 7 nucleotides line up with TRBD1. The trim removed 3 bases at V and 3 bases at J, leaving 6 bases unmatched. Germline lookup yields CDR1 MNHEY and CDR2 SMNVEV (reference sequence). The CDR3 is 15 residues long.

The chain recombines TRBV4-1 with TRBJ2-7; D is ambiguous. From germline, CDR1 is MGHRA and CDR2 YSYEKL. CDR3 length equals 17 residues. Between the trimmed V and J ends, which lost 0 bases and 5 bases, there was a span of 20 bases. CDR3 nucleotide sequence: TGCGCCAGCAGCCAAGACAGTCGGAACTATGTTAACCACGAGCAGTACTTC. Protein sequence: CASSQDSRNYVNHEQYF.

The chain carries TRBV19 and TRBJ2-1; 10 nucleotides align to TRBD2. Germline lookup yields CDR1 LNHDA and CDR2 SQIVND (reference sequence). This CDR3 spans 17 amino acids. The ends lost 8 bases at V and 5 bases at J; junction bases unmatched: 15. The CDR3 region has the DNA TGTGCCAGTGCCAACCCTCCTAGCGGGAGTGGGAACAATGAGCAGTTCTTC. Translated, it gives CASANPPSGSGNNEQFF. Filled out from reference TRBV19 and TRBJ2-1, the complete variable domain reads DGGITQSPKYLFRKEGQNVTLSCEQNLNHDAMYWYRQDPGQGLRLIYYSQIVNDFQKGDIAEGYSVSREKKESFPLTVTSAQKNPTAFYLCASANPPSGSGNNEQFFGPGTRLTVL.

The V gene is TRBV7-2, the J gene TRBJ1-2; tentatively, D is TRBD1 (5 bases). V lost 2 bases and J lost 2, with 12 bases in between. The CDR3 is 15 residues long. The germline V gene has CDR1 SGHTA and CDR2 FQGNSA. CDR3 bases: TGTGCCAGCAGCTTATTCACAGGAACCAACTATGGCTACACCTTC. It specifies CASSLFTGTNYGYTF.

The chain uses TRBV27 and TRBJ1-1; 7 bases are a match to TRBD1. The CDR3 extends over 14 amino acids. The V and J ends lost 1 base and 5 bases, in that order; junction bases with no gene match: 4. Germline assignment: CDR1 MNHEY and CDR2 SMNVEV (reference sequence). The CDR3 protein is CASSLYQGVTEAFF. The CDR3, as DNA: TGTGCCAGCAGTTTATACCAGGGGGTGACTGAAGCTTTCTTT.

The chain is built from TRBV9 and TRBJ1-1; D gene uncertain. Germline CDR1 SGDLS, CDR2 YYNGEE. With 2 bases removed from V and 4 bases from J, the gap between germline ends came to 15 bases. This CDR3 comprises 15 residues. The CDR3 reads CASSVELGYATEAFF. The CDR3 DNA follows: TGTGCCAGCAGCGTCGAACTCGGTTATGCCACTGAAGCTTTCTTT.

In this sample, this clone turned up once. The V and J genes are TRBV25-1 and TRBJ1-5, with D uncertain. In germline, CDR1 is MGHDK, CDR2 SYGVNS. This CDR3 spans 13 amino acids. Trimming cost V 1 base and J 6 bases, with 7 bases left between them. CDR3 nucleotide sequence: TGTGCCAGCAGTGAATCTGGCTTTCAGCCCCAGCATTTT. Amino acid sequence: CASSESGFQPQHF.

V and J are TRBV12-5 and TRBJ2-7; TRBD1 might be the D (5 bases). The CDR3 runs 16 residues. V was shortened by 3 bases and J by 4 bases, with 19 bases between the two germline ends. Germline V gene data show CDR1 as LGHNT and CDR2 as FRNRAP. CDR3 region: CASGLVLGADPYEQYF. CDR3 DNA: TGTGCTAGTGGTTTAGTGCTAGGGGCCGACCCTTACGAGCAGTACTTC.

The V and J genes are TRBV10-1 and TRBJ2-1; 8 nucleotides match TRBD1. The V gene end was trimmed by 5 bases and the J gene end by 4 bases; junction bases not matched to a gene: 7. This CDR3 spans 15 amino acids. Germline V gene sequence: CDR1 WNHNN, CDR2 SYGVQD (reference sequence). The CDR3: CASSSGTGPYNEQFF. DNA for the CDR3: TGCGCCAGCAGTTCAGGGACAGGCCCTTACAATGAGCAGTTCTTC.

V usage is TRBV15 and J usage is TRBJ1-1; D is ambiguous. The CDR3 loop spans 15 amino acids. Per germline, CDR1 LNHNV and CDR2 YYDKDF (reference sequence). The V end lost 0 bases, the J end lost 1 base, and 9 bases lay between the germline ends. The CDR3 region is CATSRDLAGNTEAFF. CDR3 nucleotides: TGTGCCACCAGCAGAGATCTAGCGGGGAACACTGAAGCTTTCTTT.

V is TRBV5-6 and J is TRBJ2-7; D gene uncertain. The CDR3 spans 11 residues. CDR1 and CDR2 (germline): SGHDT, YYEEEE. Trimming shortened V by 2 bases and J by 3 bases, and 3 bases separated the two germline ends. The CDR3 bases are TGTGCCAGCAGCTTTATCTACGAGCAGTACTTC. Its protein product is CASSFIYEQYF.

The chain employs TRBV9 and TRBJ2-2, with 12 bases fitting TRBD1. Germline V CDR1 and CDR2: SGDLS, YYNGEE. V lost 3 bases to trimming and J lost 1 base; unmatched junction nucleotides: 22. This CDR3 is built from 23 residues. The CDR3 DNA reads as TGTGCCAGCAGCGCACCAACCAGGCGGCCCCCGGGACAGGGGGCGCGGAACACCGGGGAGCTGTTTTTT. It translates to CASSAPTRRPPGQGARNTGELFF. Supplemented by reference TRBV9 and TRBJ2-2, the full variable domain reads DSGVTQTPKHLITATGQRVTLRCSPRSGDLSVYWYQQSLDQGLQFLIQYYNGEERAKGNILERFSAQQFPDLHSELNLSSLELGDSALYFCASSAPTRRPPGQGARNTGELFFGEGSRLTVL.

The V call is TRBV5-8, the J call TRBJ1-5; the match to TRBD1 covers 7 bases. V lost 0 bases and J lost 4; bases outside the gene matches: 1. The V gene's germline CDR1 is SGHTS and CDR2 YDEGEE. The CDR3 is 14 amino acids. CDR3 nucleotide sequence: TGTGCCAGCAGCTTGGCGGGACAGAATCAGCCCCAGCATTTT. This encodes CASSLAGQNQPQHF.

The rearrangement uses TRBV18 and TRBJ1-2; 7 bases agree with TRBD1. The J segment lost 1 base and the V segment lost 3 bases, leaving 8 bases of the junction unmatched. In germline, CDR1 is KGHSH, CDR2 LQKENI. The CDR3 has 16 amino acids. Written as DNA, the CDR3 is TGTGCCAGCTCACCCGGACAGGCGATAAGTAACTATGGCTACACCTTC. Its protein is CASSPGQAISNYGYTF.

The chain recombines TRBV6-1 with TRBJ1-2, with TRBD1 identical over 7 bases. J was trimmed by 5 bases and V by 10 bases; bases with no gene match: 16. The CDR3 is 15 residues long. Germline assignment: CDR1 MNHNS and CDR2 SASEGT. Here the CDR3 DNA reads TGTGCCATCATAACTATTAACGACAGGGCATATGGCTACACCTTC. This codes for CAIITINDRAYGYTF.